This T cell receptor beta chain stems from a study of T cell responses to AZD1222 COVID-19 vaccine. Germline V gene lookup returns CDR1 MDHEN and CDR2 SYDVKM. This CDR3 has 15 amino acids. V gave up 3 bases and J gave up 0 bases, with 8 bases separating them. Only in-frame clones appear in the TCRdb table, and some are missing; sequencing was by immunoSEQ multiplex PCR. The sample has about 83,000 clones, over 75% seen once. The J gene is TRBJ1-4, the V gene TRBV28, with D hard to call. The source of this sequence is an adult in good health. Sequencing used peripheral blood, obtained on day 0 of MenACWY control vaccination. CDR3 sequence reads: CASSFTGATNEKLFF. The CDR3 DNA sequence: TGTGCCAGCAGTTTTACCGGGGCAACTAATGAAAAACTGTTTTTT.